This T cell receptor beta chain originates from a study of shared clonotypes between healthy human individuals. Background on the study: CD8 memory received one plate per donor, CD8 naive two, CD4 memory three and CD4 naive three. Study outcomes and limitations: It was the few donors that limited the genetic and exposure-history diversity represented.

Profiled with immunoSEQ multiplex PCR; TCRdb holds only in-frame clones, not every one. Of around 100,000 clones listed, about 66% were seen once; the top ten hold about 25%. The CDR3 contains 20 residues. J lost 2 bases, V lost 3 bases, and 15 bases had no gene match. CDR1 is SGHRS, CDR2 YFSETQ, per germline. Note on this clone: The antigen remains unidentified.

This receptor was taken from a woman aged 30 to 39 in good health. Material for sequencing was memory CD8+ T cells sorted from blood. Subset in this sample: CD45RO+ cells pooled with CCR7-negative TemRA cells. V is TRBV5-1 and J is TRBJ2-1; 12 nucleotides match TRBD1. CDR3 nucleotide sequence: TGCGCCAGCAGCTCGGGAGGCGGGACAGGGGGCGTCCTTACCTACAATGAGCAGTTCTTC. Translated: CASSSGGGTGGVLTYNEQFF.